In this sample, the clone carrying this TCR beta chain turned up a few times. No antigen is known for it. The CDR3 has 15 amino acids. Germline V CDR1 and CDR2: LGHNA, YSLEER. Trimming took 3 bases from V and 5 from J; bases not matched to a gene: 4. Every single donor gave one heparinised blood draw, and these averaged roughly 0.11 L. The authors reverse transcribed all of the isolated RNA, so sequencing captured expressed TCRB transcripts. Method: immunoSEQ multiplex PCR; TCRdb's copy keeps in-frame clones and lacks some. The sample lists approximately 90,000 clones, under 35% occurring once. This record belongs to a study of beta chain features in type 1 diabetes. Study-level findings and limits: Moderate yet significant TCRB CDR3 shortening was seen in Type 1 diabetes patients in all four CD4+ subsets. VDJ junctions sequenced from type 1 diabetes patients showed fewer insertions and more deletions. In comparison with healthy donors, patients had naive, central memory and Treg TCRB repertoires that appeared more similar.

The chain links TRBV4-3 to TRBJ2-1; 10 bases fit TRBD2. The sequence was obtained from a woman between 18 and 29 years old in good health. The sample consisted of stem cell memory CD4+ T cells from blood. The CDR3 here is CASSQWTSGNNEQFF. CDR3 bases: TGCGCCAGCAGCCAGTGGACTAGCGGAAACAATGAGCAGTTCTTC.